The 8 T cell receptor beta chains below all came from one sample that was sequenced in a study of T cell responses to AZD1222 COVID-19 vaccine. Only in-frame clones appear in the TCRdb table, and some are missing; sequencing was by immunoSEQ multiplex PCR. The sample comprises some 84,000 clones, around nine tenths of which are singletons, and approximately 10% rests with the top ten. This specimen was peripheral blood, taken 28 days after the second AZD1222 dose. The receptors stem from an adult who received the AZD1222 COVID-19 vaccine.

The J gene is TRBJ2-2, the V gene TRBV6-5, with D perhaps TRBD2 (6 bases). The CDR3 loop spans 13 amino acids. Germline CDR1 and CDR2: MNHEY and SVGAGI. Trimming removed 4 bases from V and 8 bases from J, with 11 bases in between. This CDR3 is CASSSLARGELFF. CDR3 in DNA: TGTGCCAGCAGTTCACTAGCCCGAGGGGAGCTGTTTTTT.

The V call is TRBV28, the J call TRBJ1-4, with 7 bases that match TRBD1. The CDR3 sequence is 14 residues long. In germline, CDR1 is MDHEN, CDR2 SYDVKM. V shed 6 bases and J 4 bases; nucleotides not matched to a gene: 5. The CDR3 sequence is CASSGDSINEKLFF. The DNA for the CDR3 is TGTGCCAGCAGCGGGGACAGCATTAATGAAAAACTGTTTTTT.

This clone was found a few times. This chain uses TRBV29-1 with TRBJ1-5; the match to TRBD1 covers 9 bases. Losses at the gene ends were 7 bases for V and 4 bases for J; bases not matched to a gene: 8. This CDR3 is 14 amino acids long. The germline V gene has CDR1 SQVTM and CDR2 ANQGSEA. The CDR3 bases are TGCAGCGCGCGGGTAGGACAGGGGAATCAGCCCCAGCATTTT. Its translation is CSARVGQGNQPQHF.

The chain is built from TRBV5-1 and TRBJ2-5; the match to TRBD2 covers 10 bases. V lost 5 bases to trimming and J lost 3 bases; unmatched junction nucleotides: 4. The CDR3 spans 14 residues. Germline values: CDR1 SGHRS, CDR2 YFSETQ. CDR3 residues: CASRVLAGEETQYF. CDR3 nucleotide sequence: TGCGCCAGCAGAGTGCTAGCGGGGGAAGAGACCCAGTACTTC.

The chain couples TRBV5-1 to TRBJ2-7, with 12 bases aligning to TRBD2. Germline assignment: CDR1 SGHRS and CDR2 YFSETQ. This CDR3 is 18 amino acids long. V was clipped by 1 base and J by 5 bases; unmatched bases: 13. The CDR3 loop is CASSLSRGLAGSRHEQYF. CDR3 coding DNA: TGCGCCAGCAGCTTGTCTCGTGGACTAGCGGGGTCGCGGCACGAGCAGTACTTC.

V usage is TRBV12-3 or TRBV12-4 and J usage is TRBJ1-6; D is unclear. V was pared by 4 bases and J by 9 bases, with 4 bases between. The CDR3 consists of 11 residues. This chain's CDR3 is CASSSGSPLHF. The CDR3 nucleotides read TGTGCCAGCAGTTCGGGTTCACCCCTCCACTTT.

J is TRBJ2-7 and V is TRBV12-5, with TRBD1 identical over 7 bases. This CDR3 region has 16 residues. With 5 bases clipped from V and 5 bases from J, the junction kept 15 bases outside the gene matches. Germline CDR1 and CDR2: LGHNT and FRNRAP. CDR3 DNA sequence: TGTGCTAGTGGTCCGAGCTGGGGGACAGTGACTGACGAGCAGTACTTC. This sequence encodes CASGPSWGTVTDEQYF.

The chain carries TRBV3-1 (or the pseudogene TRBV3-2) and TRBJ1-2; no clear D gene. CDR1 is LGHDT and CDR2 is YNNKEL in the germline V gene (reference sequence). V was shortened by 1 base and J by 6 bases, with 15 bases between the two germline ends. This CDR3 is 15 amino acids long. The CDR3 region has the DNA TGTGCCAGCAGCCAAGTCGACCTTCGTCGGGATGGCTACACCTTC. Protein product: CASSQVDLRRDGYTF.